The 20 T cell receptor beta chains below all came from one sample that was sequenced in a study of cytomegalovirus exposure and HLA in healthy donors. A multiplex PCR was run with 60 Vbeta primers and 13 Jbeta primers. Sequencing used immunoSEQ multiplex PCR; TCRdb keeps in-frame clones, though not all of them. Among under 150,000 clones listed, 70% to 85% were seen once. The source material was PBMCs. The receptors stem from a boy aged 5-17 years in good health and CMV-seronegative.

This chain uses TRBV7-2 with TRBJ2-5, with TRBD1 as a possible D gene (6 bases). The germline V gene has CDR1 SGHTA and CDR2 FQGNSA. CDR3 length: 14 residues. V lost 5 bases, J lost 2 bases, and 12 bases lay in between. The CDR3 DNA reads as TGTGCCAGCAGCCAAGAAGGGGGACAAGAGACCCAGTACTTC. Translation gives CASSQEGGQETQYF.

The V and J genes are TRBV2 and TRBJ1-5, with D uncertain. The V and J ends lost 6 bases and 1 base respectively, with 7 bases between them. The CDR3 is 13 amino acids. Germline CDR1 SNHLY, CDR2 FYNNEI. DNA for the CDR3: TGTGCCAGCAGCCCAGTGAGCAATCAGCCCCAGCATTTT. This sequence encodes CASSPVSNQPQHF.

The rearrangement uses TRBV6-1 and TRBJ1-2, with a possible D match to TRBD1 (5 bases). Per the germline V gene, CDR1 is MNHNS and CDR2 is SASEGT. The length of the CDR3 is 18 residues. Trimming took 2 bases from V and 1 from J, leaving 20 bases between them. CDR3 sequence reads: CASSEWVDTPGINYGYTF. The CDR3 coding sequence is TGTGCCAGCAGTGAATGGGTGGACACTCCCGGCATTAACTATGGCTACACCTTC.

This chain links TRBV7-2 with TRBJ2-6, with D tentatively TRBD1 (5 bases). Trimming left V 0 bases short and J 2 bases short, with 11 bases between. The germline CDR1 and CDR2 sequences are SGHTA and FQGNSA. The CDR3 is made up of 17 amino acids. The CDR3 region is CASSLADRIPGANVLTF. DNA for the CDR3: TGTGCCAGCAGCTTAGCCGACAGAATCCCTGGGGCCAACGTCCTGACTTTC.

This clone was found a few times. The V and J genes are TRBV5-8 and TRBJ1-1; 8 bases are a match to TRBD1. Trimming cost V 4 bases and J 5 bases; bases outside gene matches: 7. This CDR3 spans 14 amino acids. Germline CDR1 reads SGHTS; CDR2 reads YDEGEE. The CDR3 protein is CASSGQGSFTEAFF. CDR3 bases: TGTGCCAGCAGCGGACAGGGTAGTTTTACTGAAGCTTTCTTT.

The chain links TRBV6-5 to TRBJ2-1; D not resolved. The CDR3 runs to 12 residues. Trimming cost V 6 bases and J 3 bases, with 6 bases left between them. CDR1 and CDR2 from the germline V gene are MNHEY and SVGAGI. The CDR3 nucleotides read TGTGCCAGCAGCCTAAGCTACAATGAGCAGTTCTTC. This gives the protein CASSLSYNEQFF.

The chain couples TRBV6-6 to TRBJ2-2; 7 bases are a match to TRBD2. There are 16 residues in the CDR3. V shed 2 bases, J shed 2 bases, and the junction held 5 bases outside the gene matches. Germline V gene lookup returns CDR1 MNHNY and CDR2 SVGAGI (reference sequence). The DNA of the CDR3 is TGTGCCAGCAGTTACGGGAGACTAGCAAACACCGGGGAGCTGTTTTTT. Its protein is CASSYGRLANTGELFF.

The genes are TRBV7-2 and TRBJ1-1, with TRBD1 matching 7 bases. Unmatched junction bases numbered 16, after V lost 5 bases and J lost 4 bases. Germline lookup yields CDR1 SGHTA and CDR2 FQGNSA. This CDR3 region has 17 residues. The CDR3 sequence is CASSQRGTDSVSTEAFF. In DNA form, the CDR3 reads TGTGCCAGCAGCCAAAGGGGGACAGATTCCGTTTCCACTGAAGCTTTCTTT.

The chain combines TRBV19 with TRBJ1-5; D gene unclear. The CDR3 totals 14 residues. Trimming took off 3 bases at V and 7 bases at J, with 13 bases between the two ends. Germline CDR1 LNHDA, CDR2 SQIVND (reference sequence). CDR3: CASSIGQIRQPQHF. The DNA of the CDR3 is TGTGCCAGTAGTATTGGTCAGATAAGACAGCCCCAGCATTTT.

This chain links TRBV5-6 with TRBJ2-7; TRBD1 matches 8 bases. The CDR3 is 14 residues long. J lost 6 bases, V lost 4 bases, and 9 bases had no gene match. Germline lookup yields CDR1 SGHDT and CDR2 YYEEEE. CDR3 DNA sequence: TGTGCCAGCAGCCTGACAGGGGCGGTGATCGAGCAGTACTTC. Its protein product is CASSLTGAVIEQYF.

This clone was detected once. V is TRBV5-1 and J is TRBJ2-3; a weak D match, TRBD2 (7 bases). V was shortened by 5 bases and J by 0 bases, with 13 bases between the two germline ends. Germline assignment: CDR1 SGHRS and CDR2 YFSETQ. This CDR3 is 15 amino acids long. The CDR3 sequence: CASRQGGASTDTQYF. CDR3 DNA sequence: TGCGCCAGCAGGCAAGGGGGGGCTAGCACAGATACGCAGTATTTT. The full variable domain, with the rest looked up from reference TRBV5-1 and TRBJ2-3, is KAGVTQTPRYLIKTRGQQVTLSCSPISGHRSVSWYQQTPGQGLQFLFEYFSETQRNKGNFPGRFSGRQFSNSRSEMNVSTLELGDSALYLCASRQGGASTDTQYFGPGTRLTVL.

The chain employs TRBV27 and TRBJ2-4; D gene unclear. V was pared by 7 bases and J by 5 bases, with 6 bases between. The CDR3 is made up of 11 amino acids. Germline assignment: CDR1 MNHEY and CDR2 SMNVEV (reference sequence). The CDR3 DNA follows: TGTGCCAGCACTCGGGAAAACATTCAGTACTTC. Translation: CASTRENIQYF.

The genes are TRBV7-2 and TRBJ1-5; 7 bases line up with TRBD1. After removal of 5 bases from V and 0 bases from J, the junction contained 1 base not matched to a gene. CDR1 and CDR2 from the germline V gene are SGHTA and FQGNSA. This CDR3 has 14 residues. The CDR3 loop reads CASSQGDSNQPQHF. CDR3 nucleotides: TGTGCCAGCAGCCAGGGGGATAGCAATCAGCCCCAGCATTTT.

A single count supports this clone. The CDR3 is CASSQETSRDEQFF. The CDR3 coding sequence is TGCGCCAGCAGCCAAGAGACGTCGAGGGATGAGCAGTTCTTC. J is TRBJ2-1 and V is TRBV4-3, with D tentatively TRBD2 (5 bases). The CDR3 consists of 14 residues. The V gene lost 0 bases and the J gene lost 8 bases, with 11 bases spanning the gap. Per the germline V gene, CDR1 is LGHNA and CDR2 is YSLEER.

V is TRBV10-3 and J is TRBJ2-2, with TRBD2 matching 12 bases. The CDR3 extends over 17 amino acids. J gave up 6 bases and V 5 bases, and 10 bases lay outside the gene matches. Germline V gene data show CDR1 as ENHRY and CDR2 as SYGVKD. CDR3 region: CAISTRTGLAGPGELFF. In nucleotides, the CDR3 is TGTGCCATCAGTACTCGGACAGGACTAGCGGGACCCGGGGAGCTGTTTTTT.

V gene TRBV6-1 combines with J gene TRBJ2-5; 9 positions match TRBD1. The CDR3 runs 13 residues. The germline V gene has CDR1 MNHNS and CDR2 SASEGT. The junction had 3 bases not matched to a gene; V was cut back by 5 bases and J by 5 bases. CDR3 sequence: CASSRQGGETQYF. In nucleotides, the CDR3 is TGTGCCAGCAGTAGACAGGGGGGGGAGACCCAGTACTTC.

The rearrangement links TRBV21-1 to TRBJ2-1; the D segment call TRBD2 is taken from the table without a DNA check. TRBV21-1 is designated a pseudogene. The CDR3 is 17 amino acids. DNA of the CDR3: TGTGCCAGCAGCAAAGAATTTCCGGGAGGGCCCTACAATGAGCAGTTCTTC. Protein: CASSKEFPGGPYNEQFF.

The DNA for the CDR3 is TGTGCCAGCAGCCAAGACAGGGGACGGGACGGCTACACCTTC. Protein sequence: CASSQDRGRDGYTF. V and J are TRBV4-2 and TRBJ1-2; TRBD1 might be the D (6 bases). V lost 0 bases and J 8 bases, leaving 13 bases between the germline ends. The CDR3 length is 14 residues. CDR1 is LGHNA, CDR2 YNFKEQ, per germline.

This chain uses TRBV10-3 with TRBJ2-5; no reliable D call. Germline CDR1 reads ENHRY; CDR2 reads SYGVKD. The CDR3 contains 13 residues. Trimming pared 6 bases from V and 2 bases from J, leaving 10 bases between. The CDR3 DNA reads as TGTGCCATCAGACGATACAAACAAGAGACCCAGTACTTC. As protein: CAIRRYKQETQYF.

The chain couples TRBV4-3 to TRBJ2-7, with D maybe TRBD1 (5 bases). V was shortened by 1 base and J by 3 bases, with 10 bases between the two germline ends. In germline, CDR1 is LGHNA, CDR2 YSLEER. The CDR3 spans 14 residues. The CDR3 spells CASSQVAGYYEQYF. CDR3 sequence (DNA): TGCGCCAGCAGCCAAGTAGCAGGGTACTACGAGCAGTACTTC.